These 10 T cell receptor beta chains came from one sample sequenced in a study of blood T cells in healthy people across ages. For the second PCR, which ran for roughly 6 to 11 cycles, a sample-barcoded 5' primer and a J-beta primer mix were used. In TCRdb, the 5' RACE reads were re-called with MiXCR into one record per CDR3 protein. The sample yields fewer than 750,000 distinct CDR3 sequences, more than 45% seen once. What was sequenced was blood. Receptors originate from a man at least 80 years old in good health.

Remarks on this clonotype: A much larger clone lies a single base off, so this may be a read error. The chain joins TRBV12-3 or TRBV12-4 to TRBJ1-2; D uncertain. This CDR3 has 15 residues. The V gene lost 2 bases and the J gene lost 8 bases, with 18 bases spanning the gap. This CDR3 reads CASSLNSGTYGGYTF. For the CDR3, the DNA is TGTGCCAGCAGTTTAAACTCAGGAACCTATGGCGGCTACACCTTC.

This sequence joins TRBV12-3 or TRBV12-4 and TRBJ2-3, with D possibly being TRBD1 or TRBD2 (5 bases each). Trimming took off 7 bases at V and 2 bases at J, with 19 bases between the two ends. The length of the CDR3 is 16 residues. The CDR3: CASTLGAAGTTDTQYF. The CDR3 DNA is TGTGCCAGCACCCTAGGGGCGGCAGGGACCACAGATACGCAGTATTTT.

The CDR3 DNA follows: TGCAGTGCCAGACAGGGTCGGGACACTGAAGCTTTCTTT. Amino acid sequence: CSARQGRDTEAFF. This sequence joins TRBV20-1 and TRBJ1-1; 7 bases agree with TRBD1. In germline, CDR1 is DFQATT, CDR2 SNEGSKA (reference sequence). This CDR3 is 13 amino acids long. The V gene end was trimmed by 6 bases and the J gene end by 3 bases; junction bases not matched to a gene: 7.

V gene TRBV27 combines with J gene TRBJ2-4; D ambiguous. V was shortened by 0 bases and J by 0 bases, with 12 bases between the two germline ends. The V gene's germline CDR1 is MNHEY and CDR2 SMNVEV (reference sequence). CDR3 length equals 17 residues. As DNA, the CDR3 is TGTGCCAGCAGTTTATCTTCCGAAACCTTAGCCAAAAACATTCAGTACTTC. It translates to CASSLSSETLAKNIQYF.

Concerning this clonotype: Germline and junction disagree at one end, which may indicate a read error. This chain connects TRBV28 to TRBJ2-7, with 9 positions matching TRBD2. Germline loops: CDR1 MDHEN, CDR2 SYDVKM. This CDR3 region has 15 residues. The CDR3 DNA follows: TGTGCCGGCAGTATCGTTCTAGCGGGAAGCTACGAGCAGTACTTC. As protein: CAGSIVLAGSYEQYF.

This clonotype has only a few counts. The rearrangement uses TRBV5-1 and TRBJ2-3; no clear D. The CDR3 has 14 amino acids. Germline CDR1 is SGHRS and CDR2 is YFSETQ. V was pared by 5 bases and J by 1 base, with 11 bases between. CDR3 in amino acids: CASREGPGTDTQYF. CDR3 nucleotides: TGCGCCAGCAGGGAAGGCCCTGGCACAGATACGCAGTATTTT.

The CDR3 DNA reads TGTGCCAGCAGCTCCGGACCTAGAACCTACGAGCAGTACTTC. The encoded protein is CASSSGPRTYEQYF. The chain links TRBV5-8 to TRBJ2-5; D unclear. The assigned J gene may be wrong: the sequence end matches TRBJ2-7 better. The CDR3 runs to 14 residues. Looked up from germline, CDR1 is SGHTS and CDR2 is YDEGEE.

This clonotype appeared a few times. J is TRBJ2-5 and V is TRBV7-2; D uncertain. The CDR3 is 14 residues long. The V end lost 6 bases, the J end lost 4 bases, and 15 bases lay between the germline ends. The germline V gene has CDR1 SGHTA and CDR2 FQGNSA. The CDR3 DNA follows: TGTGCCAGCAGGCACCCCGACACTTCAGAGACCCAGTACTTC. Amino acid sequence: CASRHPDTSETQYF.

To note about this clonotype: One end of the junction is discordant with germline, which a read error may explain. The chain is built from TRBV7-9 and TRBJ2-7, with D tentatively TRBD1 (5 bases). CDR1 is SEHNR and CDR2 is FQNEAQ in the germline V gene (reference sequence). The CDR3 sequence is 11 residues long. This chain's CDR3 is CSSSLGDEQYF. CDR3 nucleotides: TGTTCCAGCAGCTTAGGGGACGAGCAGTACTTC.

The chain couples TRBV12-3 or TRBV12-4 to TRBJ2-3, with 8 bases lining up with TRBD2. This CDR3 has 17 amino acids. J lost 0 bases, V lost 5 bases, and 10 bases had no gene match. CDR3 nucleotide sequence: TGTGCCAGCAGTCCCCGCGGGGGGAGAACCAGCACAGATACGCAGTATTTT. Its translation is CASSPRGGRTSTDTQYF.